The 15 T cell receptor beta chains below all came from one sample that was sequenced in a study of T cells in narcolepsy. Generated by immunoSEQ multiplex PCR, the TCRdb table keeps only in-frame clones and is missing some. The profile shows tens of thousands of clones, around 90% of them singletons. What was sequenced was CD45RA- memory CD4+ T cells from PBMCs. The receptors were sampled from a human donor with narcolepsy.

The chain links TRBV5-4 to TRBJ2-5; 10 bases match TRBD2. CDR3 length equals 16 residues. V dropped 2 bases and J dropped 1; count of bases not matched to a gene: 5. Looked up from germline, CDR1 is SGHNT and CDR2 is YYREEE (reference sequence). The CDR3 sequence is CASSFGTSGIQETQYF. Here the CDR3 DNA reads TGTGCCAGCAGCTTTGGTACTAGCGGGATCCAAGAGACCCAGTACTTC. Variable domain in full (rest from reference TRBV5-4 and TRBJ2-5): ETGVTQSPTHLIKTRGQQVTLRCSSQSGHNTVSWYQQALGQGPQFIFQYYREEENGRGNFPPRFSGLQFPNYSSELNVNALELDDSALYLCASSFGTSGIQETQYFGPGTRLLVL.

The rearrangement links TRBV15 to TRBJ1-1; D may be TRBD1 (6 bases). The germline gives CDR1 LNHNV, CDR2 YYDKDF (reference sequence). The CDR3 is 14 residues long. V was pared by 4 bases and J by 2 bases, with 11 bases between. The CDR3 sequence: CATSIGTLNTEAFF. The CDR3 coding sequence is TGTGCCACCAGCATCGGGACACTAAACACTGAAGCTTTCTTT.

The genes are TRBV2 and TRBJ1-5; D gene unclear. The V end lost 7 bases, the J end lost 0 bases, and 7 bases lay between the germline ends. Germline V gene sequence: CDR1 SNHLY, CDR2 FYNNEI. This CDR3 spans 13 amino acids. This chain's CDR3 is CASNGVSNQPQHF. Here the CDR3 DNA reads TGTGCCAGCAATGGGGTTAGCAATCAGCCCCAGCATTTT.

This clone was found once. At one of its ends the junction is not consistent with the germline gene, which may arise from a read error. J is TRBJ2-7 and V is TRBV6-1, with D hard to call. Germline loops: CDR1 MNHNS, CDR2 SASEGT. The CDR3 is 12 amino acids. CDR3 in amino acids: CASIEVWGQQYF. DNA of the CDR3: TGTGCCAGCATTGAAGTCTGGGGTCAGCAGTACTTC.

The chain couples TRBV28 to TRBJ1-2; a possible D gene is TRBD1 (5 bases). The CDR3 totals 13 residues. From germline, CDR1 is MDHEN and CDR2 SYDVKM. Trimming removed 6 bases at V and 1 base at J, with 9 bases between. CDR3: CASSDSLNYGYTF. The CDR3, as DNA: TGTGCCAGCAGCGACAGTCTTAACTATGGCTACACCTTC.

The V call is TRBV28, the J call TRBJ1-2, with a tentative D call TRBD1 (5 bases). The V end lost 3 bases, the J end lost 7 bases, and 18 bases lay between the germline ends. Per the germline V gene, CDR1 is MDHEN and CDR2 is SYDVKM. This CDR3 has 15 residues. CDR3 bases: TGTGCCAGCAGTTTCCCCCAGGGAAGGGCCCCTGGCTACACCTTC. Translating it yields CASSFPQGRAPGYTF.

This clone was detected once. The chain carries TRBV7-2 and TRBJ2-3; no definite D call. The CDR3 spans 13 residues. Germline V gene sequence: CDR1 SGHTA, CDR2 FQGNSA. V lost 5 bases and J 6 bases, leaving 12 bases between the germline ends. This CDR3 is CASSPSALDTQYF. The CDR3 DNA follows: TGTGCCAGCAGCCCCTCGGCCCTTGATACGCAGTATTTT.

J is TRBJ1-5 and V is TRBV28, with D unclear. Trimming removed 3 bases at V and 3 bases at J, with 12 bases between. Germline CDR1 reads MDHEN; CDR2 reads SYDVKM. The CDR3 sequence is 15 residues long. CDR3 loop: CASSFSGRTNQPQHF. The CDR3 DNA follows: TGTGCCAGCAGTTTTTCCGGACGGACCAATCAGCCCCAGCATTTT.

This chain links TRBV15 with TRBJ1-5, with D unclear. V was pared by 4 bases and J by 0 bases, with 10 bases between. There are 15 residues in the CDR3. Germline lookup yields CDR1 LNHNV and CDR2 YYDKDF (reference sequence). The CDR3 sequence is CATSIGPYSNQPQHF. DNA of the CDR3: TGTGCCACCAGCATCGGACCTTATAGCAATCAGCCCCAGCATTTT.

The rearrangement joins TRBV27 to TRBJ2-2; unclear D gene. Trimming took 6 bases from V and 2 from J, leaving 10 bases between them. The CDR3 contains 14 residues. CDR1 and CDR2 from the germline V gene are MNHEY and SMNVEV (reference sequence). The CDR3 reads CASSPTFNTGELFF. In nucleotides, the CDR3 is TGTGCCAGCAGCCCAACTTTTAACACCGGGGAGCTGTTTTTT.

The CDR3 reads CASTPGPMNTEAFF. CDR3 in DNA: TGTGCCAGCACACCAGGGCCAATGAACACTGAAGCTTTCTTT. The chain employs TRBV7-2 and TRBJ1-1; perhaps TRBD1 as D (5 bases). The CDR3 extends over 14 amino acids. Germline CDR1 is SGHTA and CDR2 is FQGNSA. V lost 7 bases, J lost 0 bases, and 12 bases lay in between. Variable domain in full (rest from reference TRBV7-2 and TRBJ1-1): GAGVSQSPSNKVTEKGKDVELRCDPISGHTALYWYRQSLGQGLEFLIYFQGNSAPDKSGLPSDRFSAERTGGSVSTLTIQRTQQEDSAVYLCASTPGPMNTEAFFGQGTRLTVV.

Here the CDR3 DNA reads TGTGCCAGCAGCTTAGGCGGAGCGATCTCCTACGAGCAGTACTTC. Its protein product is CASSLGGAISYEQYF. The rearrangement uses TRBV7-2 and TRBJ2-5; no clear D. TRBJ2-7 explains the end of the DNA better; the J call may be wrong. The germline gives CDR1 SGHTA, CDR2 FQGNSA. The CDR3 sequence is 15 residues long.

The V call is TRBV19, the J call TRBJ2-7; no firm D call. Germline V gene data show CDR1 as LNHDA and CDR2 as SQIVND (reference sequence). V shed 3 bases and J shed 6 bases, with 12 bases lying between them. CDR3 length: 13 amino acids. The CDR3 sequence is CASSIGRRSEQYF. DNA for the CDR3: TGTGCCAGTAGTATTGGCCGGCGTAGCGAGCAGTACTTC.

The J gene is TRBJ1-1, the V gene TRBV2, with TRBD1 matching 10 bases. The CDR3 spans 15 residues. After removal of 6 bases from V and 4 bases from J, the junction contained 8 bases not matched to a gene. CDR1 is SNHLY, CDR2 FYNNEI, per germline. DNA for the CDR3: TGTGCCAGCAGCGGTCCGGGACAGGGGCCCACTGAAGCTTTCTTT. It encodes CASSGPGQGPTEAFF.

The chain carries TRBV20-1 and TRBJ2-1; no definite D call. V was trimmed by 3 bases and J by 6 bases, leaving 6 bases between them. This CDR3 contains 11 residues. Germline V gene data show CDR1 as DFQATT and CDR2 as SNEGSKA (reference sequence). The CDR3 DNA reads TGCAGTGCTAGTCGGAGCAATGAGCAGTTCTTC. This translates into CSASRSNEQFF.